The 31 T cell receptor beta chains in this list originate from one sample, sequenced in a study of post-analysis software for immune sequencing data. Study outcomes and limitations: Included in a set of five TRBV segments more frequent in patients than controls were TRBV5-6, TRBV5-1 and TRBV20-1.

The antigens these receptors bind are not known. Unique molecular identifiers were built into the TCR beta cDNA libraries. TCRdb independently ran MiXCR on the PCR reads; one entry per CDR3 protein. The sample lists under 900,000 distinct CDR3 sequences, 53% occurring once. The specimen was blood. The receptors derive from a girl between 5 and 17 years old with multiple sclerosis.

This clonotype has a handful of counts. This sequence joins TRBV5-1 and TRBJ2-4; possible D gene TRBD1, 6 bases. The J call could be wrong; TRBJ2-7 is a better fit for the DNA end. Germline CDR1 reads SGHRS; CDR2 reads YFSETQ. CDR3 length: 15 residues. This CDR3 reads CASSPQTGPSYEQYF. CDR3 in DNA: TGCGCCAGCAGTCCACAGACAGGTCCTTCTTACGAGCAGTACTTC.

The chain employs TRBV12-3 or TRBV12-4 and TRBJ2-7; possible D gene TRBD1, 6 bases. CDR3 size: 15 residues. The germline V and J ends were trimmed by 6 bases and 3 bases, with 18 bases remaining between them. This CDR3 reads CASRETGSRFYEQYF. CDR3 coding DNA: TGTGCCAGCAGAGAGACAGGTTCACGGTTCTACGAGCAGTACTTC.

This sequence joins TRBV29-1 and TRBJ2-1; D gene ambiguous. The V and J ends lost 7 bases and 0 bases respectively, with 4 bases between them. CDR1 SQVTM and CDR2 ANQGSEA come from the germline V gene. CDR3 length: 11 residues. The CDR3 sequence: CSGGSYNEQFF. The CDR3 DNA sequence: TGCAGCGGGGGCTCCTACAATGAGCAGTTCTTC.

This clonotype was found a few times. DNA of the CDR3: TGTGCCAGCAGCTTGCGGCGGACAGGGGTTAAGGGACTGTTTTTT. The encoded protein is CASSLRRTGVKGLFF. The chain carries TRBV7-8 and TRBJ1-4, with 9 bases fitting TRBD1. V lost 3 bases and J lost 13; bases outside the gene matches: 12. CDR3 length equals 15 residues. Germline assignment: CDR1 SGHVS and CDR2 FQNEAQ. Using reference TRBV7-8 and TRBJ1-4 for the parts outside the CDR3, the full variable domain is GAGVSQSPRYKVAKRGQDVALRCDPISGHVSLFWYQQALGQGPEFLTYFQNEAQLDKSGLPSDRFFAERPEGSVSTLKIQRTQQEDSAVYLCASSLRRTGVKGLFFGSGTQLSVL.

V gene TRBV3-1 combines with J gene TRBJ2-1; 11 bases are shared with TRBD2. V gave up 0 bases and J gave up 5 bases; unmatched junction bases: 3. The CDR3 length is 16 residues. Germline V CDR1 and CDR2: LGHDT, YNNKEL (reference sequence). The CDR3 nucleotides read TGTGCCAGCAGCCAAGAAACACTAGCGGGGGACAATGAGCAGTTCTTC. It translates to CASSQETLAGDNEQFF.

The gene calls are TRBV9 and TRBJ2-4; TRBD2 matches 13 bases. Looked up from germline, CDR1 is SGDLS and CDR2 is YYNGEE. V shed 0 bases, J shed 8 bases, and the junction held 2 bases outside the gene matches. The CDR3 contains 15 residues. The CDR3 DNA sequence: TGTGCCAGCAGCGTAGAAGGACTAGCGGGAGACATTCAGTACTTC. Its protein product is CASSVEGLAGDIQYF.

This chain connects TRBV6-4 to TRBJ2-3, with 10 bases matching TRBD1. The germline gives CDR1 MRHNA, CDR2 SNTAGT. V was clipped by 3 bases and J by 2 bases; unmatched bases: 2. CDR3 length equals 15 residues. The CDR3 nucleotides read TGTGCCAGCAGTGAGACAGGGGGCAACACAGATACGCAGTATTTT. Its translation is CASSETGGNTDTQYF.

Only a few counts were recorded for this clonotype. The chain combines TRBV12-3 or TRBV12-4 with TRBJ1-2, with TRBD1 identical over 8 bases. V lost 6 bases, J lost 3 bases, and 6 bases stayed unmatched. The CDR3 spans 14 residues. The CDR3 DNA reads TGTGCCAGCAGGATACAGGGGGGATACTATGGCTACACCTTC. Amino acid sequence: CASRIQGGYYGYTF.

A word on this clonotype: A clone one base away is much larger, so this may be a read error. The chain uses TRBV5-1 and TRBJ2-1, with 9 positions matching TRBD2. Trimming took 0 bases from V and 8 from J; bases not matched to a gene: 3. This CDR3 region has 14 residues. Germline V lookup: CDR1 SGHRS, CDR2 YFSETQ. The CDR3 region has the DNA TGCGCCAGCAGCTTGGCCCTAGCGGGATATGAGCAGTTCTTC. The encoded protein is CASSLALAGYEQFF.

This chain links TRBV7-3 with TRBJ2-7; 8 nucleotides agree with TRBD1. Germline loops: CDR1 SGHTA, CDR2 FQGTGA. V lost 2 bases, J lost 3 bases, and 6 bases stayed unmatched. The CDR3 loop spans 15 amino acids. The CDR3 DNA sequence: TGTGCCAGCAGCTTAGGGGACAGGCGGATCTACGAGCAGTACTTC. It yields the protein CASSLGDRRIYEQYF.

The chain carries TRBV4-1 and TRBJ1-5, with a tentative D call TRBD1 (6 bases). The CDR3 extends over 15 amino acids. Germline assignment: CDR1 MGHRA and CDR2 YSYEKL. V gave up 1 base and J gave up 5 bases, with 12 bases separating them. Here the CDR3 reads CASSQAGQLYQPQHF. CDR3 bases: TGCGCCAGCAGCCAAGCCGGACAGTTATATCAGCCCCAGCATTTT.

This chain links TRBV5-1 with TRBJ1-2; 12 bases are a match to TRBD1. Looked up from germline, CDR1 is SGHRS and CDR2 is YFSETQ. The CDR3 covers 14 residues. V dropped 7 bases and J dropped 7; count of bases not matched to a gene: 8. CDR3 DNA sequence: TGCGCCAGCGGCCCGGGACAGGGGGCGTCTGGCTACACCTTC. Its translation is CASGPGQGASGYTF.

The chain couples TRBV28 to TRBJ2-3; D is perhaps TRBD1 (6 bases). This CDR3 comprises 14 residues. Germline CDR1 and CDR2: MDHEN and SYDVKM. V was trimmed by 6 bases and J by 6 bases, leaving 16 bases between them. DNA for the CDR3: TGTGCCAGCAGCCCGGCCCAGGGGTTGGATACGCAGTATTTT. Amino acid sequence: CASSPAQGLDTQYF.

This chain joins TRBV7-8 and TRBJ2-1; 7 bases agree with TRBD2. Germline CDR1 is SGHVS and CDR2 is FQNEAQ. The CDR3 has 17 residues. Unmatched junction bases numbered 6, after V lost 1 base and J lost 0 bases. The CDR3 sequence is CASSLVGGLSSYNEQFF. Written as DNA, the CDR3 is TGTGCCAGCAGCTTAGTCGGGGGGTTGAGCTCCTACAATGAGCAGTTCTTC.

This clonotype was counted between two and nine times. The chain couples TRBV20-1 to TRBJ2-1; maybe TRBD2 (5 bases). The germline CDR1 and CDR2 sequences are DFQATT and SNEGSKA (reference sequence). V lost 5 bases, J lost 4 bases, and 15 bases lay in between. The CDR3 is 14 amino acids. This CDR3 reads CSAQSGEGYNEQFF. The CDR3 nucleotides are TGCAGTGCTCAGTCGGGTGAGGGATACAATGAGCAGTTCTTC.

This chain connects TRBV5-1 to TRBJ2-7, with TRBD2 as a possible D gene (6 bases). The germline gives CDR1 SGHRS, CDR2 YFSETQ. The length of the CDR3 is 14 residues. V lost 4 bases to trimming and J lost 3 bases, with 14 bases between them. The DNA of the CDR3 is TGCGCCAGCAGCGCCAAGTTGGGAGGCTACGAGCAGTACTTC. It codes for CASSAKLGGYEQYF.

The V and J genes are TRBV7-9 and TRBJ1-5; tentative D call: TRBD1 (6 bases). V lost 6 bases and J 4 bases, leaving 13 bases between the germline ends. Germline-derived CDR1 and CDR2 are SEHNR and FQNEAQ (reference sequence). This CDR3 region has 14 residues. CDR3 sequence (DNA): TGTGCCAGCAGTTCTGGACAGCCAAATCAGCCCCAGCATTTT. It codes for CASSSGQPNQPQHF.

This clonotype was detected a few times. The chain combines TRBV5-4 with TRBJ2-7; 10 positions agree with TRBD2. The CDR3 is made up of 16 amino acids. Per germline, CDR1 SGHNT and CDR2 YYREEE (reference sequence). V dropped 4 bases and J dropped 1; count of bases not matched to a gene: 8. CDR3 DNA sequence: TGTGCCAGCAGCGATCTGGGGACTAGCGAATCCTACGAGCAGTACTTC. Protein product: CASSDLGTSESYEQYF. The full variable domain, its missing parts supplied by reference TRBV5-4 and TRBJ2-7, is ETGVTQSPTHLIKTRGQQVTLRCSSQSGHNTVSWYQQALGQGPQFIFQYYREEENGRGNFPPRFSGLQFPNYSSELNVNALELDDSALYLCASSDLGTSESYEQYFGPGTRLTVT.

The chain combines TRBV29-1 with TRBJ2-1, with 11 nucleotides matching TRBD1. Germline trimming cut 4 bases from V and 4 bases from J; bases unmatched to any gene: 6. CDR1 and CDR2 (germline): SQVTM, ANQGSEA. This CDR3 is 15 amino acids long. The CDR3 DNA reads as TGCAGCGTTGCCCCGGGACAGGGGGTTTACAATGAGCAGTTCTTC. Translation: CSVAPGQGVYNEQFF.

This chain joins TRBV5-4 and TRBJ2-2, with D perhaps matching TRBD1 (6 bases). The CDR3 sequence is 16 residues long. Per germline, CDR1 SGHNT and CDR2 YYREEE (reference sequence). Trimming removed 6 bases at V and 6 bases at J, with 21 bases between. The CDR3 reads CASTQNPGQTAGELFF. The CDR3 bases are TGTGCCAGCACCCAAAATCCGGGACAAACGGCCGGGGAGCTGTTTTTT.

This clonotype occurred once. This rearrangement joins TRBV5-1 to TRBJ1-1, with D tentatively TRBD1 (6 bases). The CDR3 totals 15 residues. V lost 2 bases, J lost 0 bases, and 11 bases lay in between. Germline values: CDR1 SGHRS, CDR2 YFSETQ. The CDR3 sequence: CASSFDRLMNTEAFF. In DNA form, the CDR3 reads TGCGCCAGCAGCTTCGACAGGCTCATGAACACTGAAGCTTTCTTT.

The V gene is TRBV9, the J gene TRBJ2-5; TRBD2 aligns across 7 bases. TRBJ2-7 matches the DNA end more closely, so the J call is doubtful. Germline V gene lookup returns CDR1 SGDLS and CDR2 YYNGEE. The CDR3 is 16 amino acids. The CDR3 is CASSVGIAGLSYEQYF. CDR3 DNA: TGTGCCAGCAGCGTAGGAATAGCGGGCCTCTCCTACGAGCAGTACTTC.

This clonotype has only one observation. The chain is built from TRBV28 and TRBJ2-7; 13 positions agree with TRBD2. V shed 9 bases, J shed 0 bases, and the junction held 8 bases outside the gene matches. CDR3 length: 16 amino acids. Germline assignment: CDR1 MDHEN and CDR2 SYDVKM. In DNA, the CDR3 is TGTGCCAGTCGGACGGGACTAGCGGGACGCTCCTACGAGCAGTACTTC. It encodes CASRTGLAGRSYEQYF.

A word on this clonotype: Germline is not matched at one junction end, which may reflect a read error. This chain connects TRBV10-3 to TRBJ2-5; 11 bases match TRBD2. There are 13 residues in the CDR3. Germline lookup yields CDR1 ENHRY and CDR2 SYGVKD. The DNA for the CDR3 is TGTGCCACCAGTGGGACTAGCGGAGAGACCCAGTACTTC. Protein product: CATSGTSGETQYF.

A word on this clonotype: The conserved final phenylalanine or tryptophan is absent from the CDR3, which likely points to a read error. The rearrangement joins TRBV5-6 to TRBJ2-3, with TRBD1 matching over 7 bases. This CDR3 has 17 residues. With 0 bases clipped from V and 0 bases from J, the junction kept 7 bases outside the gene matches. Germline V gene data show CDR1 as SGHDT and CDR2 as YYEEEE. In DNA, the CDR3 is TGTGCCAGCAGCTTGGACAGGGGACATACAAGCACAGATACGCAGTATGTT. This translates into CASSLDRGHTSTDTQYV.

CDR3 sequence: CSARDPSGAKNIQYF. In DNA, the CDR3 is TGCAGTGCTAGAGATCCCAGCGGAGCCAAAAACATTCAGTACTTC. The rearrangement uses TRBV20-1 and TRBJ2-4, with D perhaps matching TRBD2 (5 bases). The V gene's germline CDR1 is DFQATT and CDR2 SNEGSKA (reference sequence). Trimming stripped 0 bases from V and 0 bases from J, with 9 bases between. The CDR3 covers 15 residues.

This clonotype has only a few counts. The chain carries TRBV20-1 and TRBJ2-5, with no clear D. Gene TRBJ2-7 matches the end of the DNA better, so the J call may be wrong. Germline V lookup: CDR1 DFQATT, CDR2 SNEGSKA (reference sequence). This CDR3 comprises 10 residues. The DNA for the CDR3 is TGCAGTGGCTTTGCTCGCGAGCAGTACTTC. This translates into CSGFAREQYF.

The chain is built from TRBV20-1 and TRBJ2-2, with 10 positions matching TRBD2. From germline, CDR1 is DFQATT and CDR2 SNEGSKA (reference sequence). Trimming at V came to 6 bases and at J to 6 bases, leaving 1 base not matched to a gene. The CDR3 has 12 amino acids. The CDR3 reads CSAGLAAGELFF. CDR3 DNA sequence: TGCAGTGCCGGACTAGCGGCCGGGGAGCTGTTTTTT.

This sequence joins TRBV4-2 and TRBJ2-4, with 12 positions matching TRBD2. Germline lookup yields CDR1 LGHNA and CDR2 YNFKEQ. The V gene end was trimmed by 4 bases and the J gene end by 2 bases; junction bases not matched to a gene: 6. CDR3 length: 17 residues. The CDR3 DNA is TGTGCCAGCAGCCCGAGACTAGCGGGAGAGACCAAAAACATTCAGTACTTC. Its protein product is CASSPRLAGETKNIQYF.

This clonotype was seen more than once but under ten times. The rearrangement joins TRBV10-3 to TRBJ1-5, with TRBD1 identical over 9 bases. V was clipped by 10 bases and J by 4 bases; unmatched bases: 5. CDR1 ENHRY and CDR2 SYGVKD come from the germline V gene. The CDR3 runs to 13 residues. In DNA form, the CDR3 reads TGTGCCACCTGGGACAGGGAGAATCAGCCCCAGCATTTT. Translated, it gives CATWDRENQPQHF.

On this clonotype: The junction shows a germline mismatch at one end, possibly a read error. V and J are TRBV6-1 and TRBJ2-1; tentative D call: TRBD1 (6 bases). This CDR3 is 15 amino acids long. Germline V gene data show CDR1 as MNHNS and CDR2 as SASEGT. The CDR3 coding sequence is TGTGCCAGCAGTGAAGCGCATGGGACATACAGTGAGCAGTTCTTC. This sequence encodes CASSEAHGTYSEQFF.